A selection of T cell receptor beta chains follows, all from one sample in a study of blood T cell repertoires in COVID-19. Here immunoSEQ multiplex PCR was the method, and the copy in TCRdb shows in-frame clones only, minus some. In the table there are about 120,000 clones, roughly 77% of which are singletons. Sequencing input: peripheral blood. All receptors derive from a man in his fifties or sixties with active or convalescent COVID-19. Both conserved end residues are part of each CDR3. The D gene is left open where the match is weak.

v_gene | d_gene | CDR3aa
TRBV30 | TRBD1 | CAWSVRVGTGQTQETQYF
TRBV4-3 | . | CASSLNMESGYTF
TRBV19 | TRBD1 | CASSMGQGIGSYEQYF
TRBV27 | . | CASSLFRGYEQYF
TRBV5-1 | . | CASSLGGPDTEAFF
TRBV2 | TRBD2 | CASSETSPGELFF
TRBV19 | TRBD1 | CASSATGTANTEAFF
TRBV20-1 | TRBD2 | CSASYTSGSSIHEQYF
TRBV7-9 | TRBD2 | CASSPLRGGAGGYEQYF
TRBV11-3 | . | CASSLQGLNTEAFF
TRBV5-1 | . | CASSLGPLGGYTF
TRBV6-5 | . | CASSYMEDFNYGYTF
TRBV7-2 | . | CASSPGSRTDTQYF
TRBV7-8 | TRBD1 | CASSGDSGTGGGRLYNEQFF
TRBV5-5 | . | CASSLGVGVNQPQHF
TRBV6-6 | TRBD1 | CASSPGTGNTGELFF
TRBV2 | . | CASSDDGGWSGNTIYF
TRBV5-4 | . | CASSLRKESTGELFF
TRBV18 | . | CASSPAGGDAFF
TRBV4-3 | TRBD2 | CASSLGTSGADEQYF
TRBV24-1 | TRBD2 | CATSDTSGRTNEQFF
TRBV29-1 | TRBD1 | CSVDGTDPTGGYTF
TRBV3-1/TRBV3-2 | TRBD1 | CASTRGQGRKTQYF
TRBV15 | TRBD1 | CATYTPTGGEQYF
TRBV11-1 | TRBD1 | CASSSTGGGYEQYF
TRBV29-1 | . | CSVERGSNTEAFF
TRBV10-3 | . | CAISEVQQGDYEQYF